The 30 T cell receptor beta chains in this list originate from one sample, sequenced in a study of response to subunit inactivated influenza vaccine. TCRdb re-called the RT-PCR reads with MiXCR, one entry per CDR3 protein. The sample yields 500,000 to 600,000 distinct CDR3 sequences, roughly 13% seen once. The source material was PBMCs from blood, sampled 45 days after vaccination. These receptors came from a man in his fifties or sixties who received an inactivated influenza vaccine.

In its sample, this clonotype was seen a few times. The gene calls are TRBV5-1 and TRBJ2-2; the D gene is possibly TRBD2 (6 bases). The V gene's germline CDR1 is SGHRS and CDR2 YFSETQ. This CDR3 region has 14 residues. The V and J ends lost 4 bases and 4 bases respectively, with 11 bases between them. CDR3 in amino acids: CASSGGMGTGELFF. Here the CDR3 DNA reads TGCGCCAGCAGCGGCGGGATGGGCACCGGGGAGCTGTTTTTT.

The V call is TRBV11-2, the J call TRBJ2-7; perhaps TRBD1 as D (6 bases). V dropped 6 bases and J dropped 7 bases, with 25 bases sitting between them. This CDR3 has 16 amino acids. The V gene's germline CDR1 is SGHAT and CDR2 FQNNGV. CDR3 in DNA: TGTGCCAGCAGGGAAAGCTACACCCCACCTAGGGGGGAGCAGTACTTC. It specifies CASRESYTPPRGEQYF.

This clonotype was counted many times. The chain joins TRBV20-1 to TRBJ2-3, with 9 bases aligning to TRBD2. V dropped 7 bases and J dropped 4; count of bases not matched to a gene: 6. Germline loops: CDR1 DFQATT, CDR2 SNEGSKA (reference sequence). This CDR3 contains 13 residues. The CDR3 nucleotides are TGCAGTGTTTTAGCGGGAGTCCCAGATACGCAGTATTTT. Its translation is CSVLAGVPDTQYF.

This clonotype appeared many times. V gene TRBV6-2 or TRBV6-3 combines with J gene TRBJ1-1; D not resolved. CDR1 is MNHEY and CDR2 is SVGEGT in the germline V gene. Trimming took 2 bases from V and 6 from J, leaving 13 bases between them. This CDR3 has 14 amino acids. The CDR3 DNA follows: TGTGCCAGCAGTTACGGCATCATGACCTCTGAAGCTTTCTTT. Encoded protein: CASSYGIMTSEAFF.

This clonotype has a handful of counts. This sequence joins TRBV20-1 and TRBJ1-2; 7 nucleotides match TRBD1. The germline gives CDR1 DFQATT, CDR2 SNEGSKA (reference sequence). This CDR3 has 13 amino acids. V trimming: 4 bases; J trimming: 4 bases; junction bases outside the gene matches: 6. For the CDR3, the DNA is TGCAGTGCTACCCTAGGGGGCATCTATGGCTACACCTTC. Amino acid sequence: CSATLGGIYGYTF.

V gene TRBV10-3 combines with J gene TRBJ2-5, with D possibly matching TRBD2 (5 bases). CDR3 length: 13 amino acids. Trimming removed 6 bases from V and 5 bases from J, with 13 bases in between. Germline values: CDR1 ENHRY, CDR2 SYGVKD. The CDR3 loop reads CAIRRGLGETQYF. The CDR3 nucleotides are TGTGCCATCAGACGAGGGTTGGGGGAGACCCAGTACTTC.

This clonotype was observed a few times. V is TRBV20-1 and J is TRBJ2-3; D tentatively fits TRBD1 or TRBD2 (6 bases each). Trimming removed 6 bases at V and 1 base at J, with 17 bases between. CDR1 and CDR2 from the germline V gene are DFQATT and SNEGSKA (reference sequence). This CDR3 is built from 15 residues. Written as DNA, the CDR3 is TGCAGTGCCCGAGGGGGAGGCGCGGGCACAGATACGCAGTATTTT. This sequence encodes CSARGGGAGTDTQYF.

The chain recombines TRBV29-1 with TRBJ2-7; the D gene is possibly TRBD2 (5 bases). The germline gives CDR1 SQVTM, CDR2 ANQGSEA. The CDR3 consists of 11 residues. Trimming left V 7 bases short and J 7 bases short, with 14 bases between. CDR3 coding DNA: TGCAGCGGTTACCGGGATTCAGAGCAGTACTTC. Amino acid sequence: CSGYRDSEQYF.

This clonotype was counted at least ten times. This chain connects TRBV20-1 to TRBJ2-1; either TRBD1 or TRBD2 may supply D (5 bases each). CDR3 length: 12 amino acids. Trimming shortened V by 5 bases and J by 9 bases, and 14 bases separated the two germline ends. Looked up from germline, CDR1 is DFQATT and CDR2 is SNEGSKA (reference sequence). Here the CDR3 DNA reads TGCAGTGCTGGGGGTGGAGTTGGTGAGCAGTTCTTC. Translated: CSAGGGVGEQFF.

This clonotype was picked up a small number of times. The chain employs TRBV5-6 and TRBJ2-1; the match to TRBD1 covers 7 bases. CDR1 is SGHDT and CDR2 is YYEEEE in the germline V gene. With 1 base clipped from V and 4 bases from J, the junction kept 5 bases outside the gene matches. This CDR3 has 15 residues. CDR3 sequence (DNA): TGTGCCAGCAGCTTGTACAGGGGCGATTACAATGAGCAGTTCTTC. Encoded protein: CASSLYRGDYNEQFF.

This clonotype appeared many times. This chain uses TRBV28 with TRBJ1-4; a possible D gene is TRBD1 (6 bases). The CDR3 runs 16 residues. The germline V and J ends were trimmed by 5 bases and 8 bases, with 21 bases remaining between them. CDR1 and CDR2 from the germline V gene are MDHEN and SYDVKM. The CDR3 loop is CASSQNVPGHDEKLFF. Written as DNA, the CDR3 is TGTGCCAGCAGTCAGAATGTCCCGGGACACGACGAAAAACTGTTTTTT.

The chain couples TRBV7-9 to TRBJ1-1, with D maybe TRBD1 (6 bases). This CDR3 has 15 residues. From germline, CDR1 is SEHNR and CDR2 FQNEAQ (reference sequence). With 0 bases removed from V and 1 base from J, the gap between germline ends came to 9 bases. Here the CDR3 reads CASSLAGAENTEAFF. The CDR3 bases are TGTGCCAGCAGCTTAGCGGGGGCCGAGAACACTGAAGCTTTCTTT.

The V and J genes are TRBV5-1 and TRBJ2-7; TRBD1 aligns across 7 bases. CDR1 and CDR2 from the germline V gene are SGHRS and YFSETQ. V dropped 3 bases and J dropped 0; count of bases not matched to a gene: 3. The CDR3 is made up of 14 amino acids. CDR3 sequence reads: CASSWAGGSYEQYF. The CDR3 coding sequence is TGCGCCAGCAGCTGGGCAGGGGGCTCCTACGAGCAGTACTTC.

Here the CDR3 DNA reads TGCGCCAGCAGCGTTGACAGGTCGAACACCGGGGAGCTGTTTTTT. Translation gives CASSVDRSNTGELFF. The rearrangement joins TRBV5-1 to TRBJ2-2; D may be TRBD1 (6 bases). V was trimmed by 4 bases and J by 0 bases, leaving 10 bases between them. Per germline, CDR1 SGHRS and CDR2 YFSETQ. This CDR3 is built from 15 residues.

This chain joins TRBV5-1 and TRBJ2-1; 7 bases match TRBD2. Germline lookup yields CDR1 SGHRS and CDR2 YFSETQ. The CDR3 extends over 19 amino acids. V was clipped by 4 bases and J by 3 bases; unmatched bases: 19. CDR3 amino acids: CASSPRWVGGREFYNEQFF. CDR3 nucleotides: TGCGCCAGCAGCCCCCGTTGGGTAGGAGGGCGGGAGTTCTACAATGAGCAGTTCTTC.

The J gene is TRBJ2-7, the V gene TRBV12-3 or TRBV12-4; 7 bases are a match to TRBD2. This CDR3 spans 13 amino acids. V shed 6 bases and J 3 bases; nucleotides not matched to a gene: 5. In DNA form, the CDR3 reads TGTGCCAGCAGAATCGGGACTAACTACGAGCAGTACTTC. Translating gives CASRIGTNYEQYF.

This clonotype was detected many times. The chain combines TRBV12-3 or TRBV12-4 with TRBJ1-2; tentatively, D is TRBD1 (5 bases). V lost 6 bases to trimming and J lost 3 bases, with 11 bases between them. This CDR3 is 13 amino acids long. The CDR3 nucleotides read TGTGCCAGCAGCTCGGGACCGGACTATGGCTACACCTTC. Protein: CASSSGPDYGYTF.

This clonotype was counted between two and nine times. The chain combines TRBV29-1 with TRBJ1-1, with D perhaps matching TRBD1 (5 bases). The CDR3 spans 13 residues. The germline V gene encodes CDR1 SQVTM and CDR2 ANQGSEA. V was shortened by 7 bases and J by 4 bases, with 16 bases between the two germline ends. Written as DNA, the CDR3 is TGCAGCGGGACCGGGGGGAGGGGCACTGAAGCTTTCTTT. Its protein is CSGTGGRGTEAFF. Combining the CDR3 with reference TRBV29-1 and TRBJ1-1 gives the whole variable domain SAVISQKPSRDICQRGTSLTIQCQVDSQVTMMFWYRQQPGQSLTLIATANQGSEATYESGFVIDKFPISRPNLTFSTLTVSNMSPEDSSIYLCSGTGGRGTEAFFGQGTRLTVV.

This clonotype has just a few counts. The rearrangement uses TRBV10-1 and TRBJ2-2; a possible D gene is TRBD1 (6 bases). The CDR3 sequence is 14 residues long. Trimming took 5 bases from V and 6 from J, leaving 13 bases between them. CDR1 and CDR2 from the germline V gene are WNHNN and SYGVQD (reference sequence). CDR3 in amino acids: CASSSNRAAGELFF. The CDR3 DNA is TGCGCCAGCAGTTCGAACAGGGCGGCCGGGGAGCTGTTTTTT.

This clonotype came up a few times. This chain connects TRBV10-3 to TRBJ2-5; 7 bases map to TRBD2. Trimming at V came to 11 bases and at J to 4 bases, leaving 7 bases not matched to a gene. CDR3 length: 12 residues. CDR1 and CDR2 from the germline V gene are ENHRY and SYGVKD. The CDR3 bases are TGTGCCGCGAGCGGGACTGGAGAGACCCAGTACTTC. Amino acid sequence: CAASGTGETQYF.

This clonotype was counted at least ten times. The rearrangement uses TRBV12-3 or TRBV12-4 and TRBJ2-5; D could derive from TRBD1 or TRBD2 (5 bases each). The CDR3 consists of 15 residues. The V end was cut by 2 bases, the J end by 5 bases, with 15 bases between. The CDR3 here is CASSLFRGSGETQYF. The CDR3 DNA reads TGTGCCAGCAGTTTATTCCGGGGCAGTGGGGAGACCCAGTACTTC.

This clonotype was counted only a few times. The chain has TRBV12-3 or TRBV12-4 and TRBJ2-1; unclear D gene. CDR3 size: 16 residues. The V end was cut by 3 bases, the J end by 2 bases, with 14 bases between. CDR3 DNA sequence: TGTGCCAGCAGTTTGGTGGCGACCCAAACCTACAATGAGCAGTTCTTC. It translates to CASSLVATQTYNEQFF.

This clonotype was seen a few times. The chain recombines TRBV5-6 with TRBJ2-1, with 8 positions matching TRBD1. The CDR3 totals 15 residues. Germline CDR1 is SGHDT and CDR2 is YYEEEE. The trim removed 3 bases at V and 4 bases at J, leaving 6 bases unmatched. CDR3 loop: CASSSRDRIYNEQFF. DNA of the CDR3: TGTGCCAGCAGCTCCCGGGACAGGATTTACAATGAGCAGTTCTTC. The full variable domain, in which reference TRBV5-6 and TRBJ2-1 provide the parts outside the CDR3, is DAGVTQSPTHLIKTRGQQVTLRCSPKSGHDTVSWYQQALGQGPQFIFQYYEEEERQRGNFPDRFSGHQFPNYSSELNVNALLLGDSALYLCASSSRDRIYNEQFFGPGTRLTVL.

This clonotype was seen a few times. The chain joins TRBV6-2 or TRBV6-3 to TRBJ2-7; tentatively, D is TRBD1 or TRBD2 (5 bases each). Trimming shortened V by 6 bases and J by 7 bases, and 16 bases separated the two germline ends. The CDR3 extends over 13 amino acids. The germline gives CDR1 MNHEY, CDR2 SVGEGT. As DNA, the CDR3 is TGTGCCAGCAGCAAAGGGACCCTCAGGGAGCAGTACTTC. It encodes CASSKGTLREQYF.

This chain connects TRBV4-1 to TRBJ2-1, with 8 bases aligning to TRBD2. The germline V gene has CDR1 MGHRA and CDR2 YSYEKL. The V and J ends lost 3 bases and 7 bases, in that order; junction bases with no gene match: 14. This CDR3 is built from 17 residues. The CDR3 is CASSHDPSGTRVNEQFF. Written as DNA, the CDR3 is TGCGCCAGCAGCCATGATCCTTCCGGGACTAGGGTTAATGAGCAGTTCTTC.

Only a few counts were recorded for this clonotype. In nucleotides, the CDR3 is TGTGCCAGCAGCTTGGGGCGACAACAGGGCCACTACGAGCAGTACTTC. Its translation is CASSLGRQQGHYEQYF. The V and J genes are TRBV5-4 and TRBJ2-7; possible D gene TRBD1, 6 bases. Germline V gene data show CDR1 as SGHNT and CDR2 as YYREEE (reference sequence). This CDR3 has 16 residues. V was trimmed by 0 bases and J by 3 bases, leaving 16 bases between them.

This clonotype was recorded a few times. The CDR3 is CASSLNTSPADTQYF. The CDR3 bases are TGTGCCAGCAGCTTAAACACGTCCCCGGCAGATACGCAGTATTTT. The J gene is TRBJ2-3, the V gene TRBV7-9; D is undetermined. Germline CDR1 and CDR2: SEHNR and FQNEAQ (reference sequence). The length of the CDR3 is 15 residues. The V and J ends lost 2 bases and 4 bases respectively, with 13 bases between them.

The chain has TRBV20-1 and TRBJ2-3, with 8 bases fitting TRBD2. There are 16 residues in the CDR3. The V gene end was trimmed by 2 bases and the J gene end by 6 bases; junction bases not matched to a gene: 13. The germline CDR1 and CDR2 sequences are DFQATT and SNEGSKA (reference sequence). The CDR3 protein is CSARPLRTGGQDTQYF. The CDR3 DNA reads TGCAGTGCTAGACCCTTGCGGACGGGGGGGCAGGATACGCAGTATTTT.

This clonotype was seen more than once but under ten times. The junction and the germline gene differ at one end; a read error may be behind it. The chain combines TRBV20-1 with TRBJ2-4, with D perhaps TRBD2 (6 bases). Germline CDR1 is DFQATT and CDR2 is SNEGSKA (reference sequence). The CDR3 has 14 residues. In nucleotides, the CDR3 is TGCAGTGCTGGAGACTTTTCCGGAGGGGACATTCAGTACTTC. It yields the protein CSAGDFSGGDIQYF.

This clonotype has more than one count but fewer than ten. The chain uses TRBV4-3 and TRBJ2-2; D is possibly TRBD1 or TRBD2 (6 bases each). CDR1 is LGHNA and CDR2 is YSLEER in the germline V gene. The CDR3 is made up of 16 amino acids. The V gene lost 0 bases and the J gene lost 5 bases, with 13 bases spanning the gap. The CDR3 DNA is TGCGCCAGCAGCCAAGAAATTTCGGGGGCGACCGGGGAGCTGTTTTTT. Encoded protein: CASSQEISGATGELFF.